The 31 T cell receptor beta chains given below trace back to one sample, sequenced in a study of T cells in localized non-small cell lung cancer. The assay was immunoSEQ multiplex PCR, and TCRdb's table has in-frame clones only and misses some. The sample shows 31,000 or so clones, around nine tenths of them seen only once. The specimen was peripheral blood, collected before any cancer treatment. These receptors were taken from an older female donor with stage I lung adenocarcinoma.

CDR3 sequence: CASSQDNPPRYNEQFF. The DNA for the CDR3 is TGCGCCAGCAGCCAAGATAACCCCCCACGGTACAATGAGCAGTTCTTC. V is TRBV4-3 and J is TRBJ2-1; D not certain. CDR1 LGHNA and CDR2 YSLEER come from the germline V gene. The germline V and J ends were trimmed by 0 bases and 4 bases, with 13 bases remaining between them. This CDR3 has 16 residues.

CDR3: CASSFDRDSGRYGYTF. In nucleotides, the CDR3 is TGTGCCAGCAGCTTCGACCGGGACAGTGGGCGGTATGGCTACACCTTC. V is TRBV7-2 and J is TRBJ1-2; 7 nucleotides match TRBD1. Trimming at V came to 3 bases and at J to 5 bases, leaving 12 bases not matched to a gene. CDR3 length: 16 amino acids. CDR1 and CDR2 from the germline V gene are SGHTA and FQGNSA. Looking up the rest from reference TRBV7-2 and TRBJ1-2 gives the full variable domain: GAGVSQSPSNKVTEKGKDVELRCDPISGHTALYWYRQSLGQGLEFLIYFQGNSAPDKSGLPSDRFSAERTGGSVSTLTIQRTQQEDSAVYLCASSFDRDSGRYGYTFGSGTRLTVV.

The CDR3 DNA follows: TGTGCCAGTATTGACAGGGGGCTGAACACTGAAGCTTTCTTT. Translated, it gives CASIDRGLNTEAFF. The V call is TRBV19, the J call TRBJ1-1, with 10 positions matching TRBD1. The CDR3 contains 14 residues. Germline V gene data show CDR1 as LNHDA and CDR2 as SQIVND (reference sequence). Germline trimming cut 7 bases from V and 0 bases from J; bases unmatched to any gene: 2.

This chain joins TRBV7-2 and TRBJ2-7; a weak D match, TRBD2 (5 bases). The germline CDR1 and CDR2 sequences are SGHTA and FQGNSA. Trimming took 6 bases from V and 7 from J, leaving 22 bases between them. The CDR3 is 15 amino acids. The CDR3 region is CASRPPSSPTGEQYF. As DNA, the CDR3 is TGTGCCAGCAGGCCCCCCAGTAGCCCGACGGGGGAGCAGTACTTC.

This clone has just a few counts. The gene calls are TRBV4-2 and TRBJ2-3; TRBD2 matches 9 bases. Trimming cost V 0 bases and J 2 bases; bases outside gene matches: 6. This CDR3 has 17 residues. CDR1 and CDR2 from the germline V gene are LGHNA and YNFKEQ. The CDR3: CASSQDVAGALTDTQYF. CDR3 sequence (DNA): TGTGCCAGCAGCCAAGATGTAGCGGGGGCCCTCACAGATACGCAGTATTTT.

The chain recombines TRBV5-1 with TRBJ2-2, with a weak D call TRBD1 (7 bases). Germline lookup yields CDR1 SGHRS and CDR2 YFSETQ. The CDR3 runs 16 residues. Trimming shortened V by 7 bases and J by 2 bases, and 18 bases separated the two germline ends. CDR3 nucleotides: TGCGCCAGCTACAGGGGAGATAGCGGAAACACCGGGGAGCTGTTTTTT. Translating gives CASYRGDSGNTGELFF.

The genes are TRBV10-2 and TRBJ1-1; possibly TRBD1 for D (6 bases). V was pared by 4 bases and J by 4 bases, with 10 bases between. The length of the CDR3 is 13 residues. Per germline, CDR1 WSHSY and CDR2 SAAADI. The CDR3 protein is CASSAGGGTEAFF. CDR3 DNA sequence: TGCGCCAGCAGTGCGGGAGGGGGCACTGAAGCTTTCTTT.

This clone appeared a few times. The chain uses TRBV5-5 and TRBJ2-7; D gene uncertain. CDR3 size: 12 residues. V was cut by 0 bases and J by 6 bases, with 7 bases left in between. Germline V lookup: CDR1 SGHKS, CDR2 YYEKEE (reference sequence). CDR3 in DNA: TGTGCCAGCAGCTTGGGGGGTCCCGAGCAGTACTTC. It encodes CASSLGGPEQYF.

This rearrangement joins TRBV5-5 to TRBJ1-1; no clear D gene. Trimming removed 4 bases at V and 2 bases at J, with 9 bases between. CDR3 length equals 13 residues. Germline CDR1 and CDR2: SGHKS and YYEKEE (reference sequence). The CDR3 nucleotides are TGTGCCAGCAGCCCCTCTCCCAACACTGAAGCTTTCTTT. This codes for CASSPSPNTEAFF. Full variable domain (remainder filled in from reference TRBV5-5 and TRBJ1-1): DAGVTQSPTHLIKTRGQQVTLRCSPISGHKSVSWYQQVLGQGPQFIFQYYEKEERGRGNFPDRFSARQFPNYSSELNVNALLLGDSALYLCASSPSPNTEAFFGQGTRLTVV.

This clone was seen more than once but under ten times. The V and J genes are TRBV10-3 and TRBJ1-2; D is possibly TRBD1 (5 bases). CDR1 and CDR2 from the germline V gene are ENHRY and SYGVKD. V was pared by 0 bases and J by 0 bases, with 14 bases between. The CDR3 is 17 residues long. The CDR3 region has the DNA TGTGCCATCAGTGAGTCGGCAGGGAGGTCAACTAACTATGGCTACACCTTC. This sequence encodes CAISESAGRSTNYGYTF.

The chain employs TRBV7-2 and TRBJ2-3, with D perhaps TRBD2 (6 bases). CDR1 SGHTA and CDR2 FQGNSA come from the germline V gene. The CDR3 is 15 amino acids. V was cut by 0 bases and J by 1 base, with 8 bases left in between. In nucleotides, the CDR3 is TGTGCCAGCAGCTTAGCTTTAGCGGGCACAGATACGCAGTATTTT. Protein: CASSLALAGTDTQYF.

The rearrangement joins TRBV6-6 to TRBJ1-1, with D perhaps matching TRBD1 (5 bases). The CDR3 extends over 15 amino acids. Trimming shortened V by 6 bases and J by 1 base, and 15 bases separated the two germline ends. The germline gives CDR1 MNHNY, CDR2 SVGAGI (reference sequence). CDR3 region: CASRDFSGRNTEAFF. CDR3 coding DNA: TGTGCCAGCAGAGACTTCTCAGGGAGGAACACTGAAGCTTTCTTT.

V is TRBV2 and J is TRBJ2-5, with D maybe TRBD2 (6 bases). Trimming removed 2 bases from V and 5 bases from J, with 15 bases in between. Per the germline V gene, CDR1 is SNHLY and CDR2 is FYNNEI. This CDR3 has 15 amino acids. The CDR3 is CASSENWTMRETQYF. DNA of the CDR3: TGTGCCAGCAGTGAAAATTGGACTATGAGGGAGACCCAGTACTTC.

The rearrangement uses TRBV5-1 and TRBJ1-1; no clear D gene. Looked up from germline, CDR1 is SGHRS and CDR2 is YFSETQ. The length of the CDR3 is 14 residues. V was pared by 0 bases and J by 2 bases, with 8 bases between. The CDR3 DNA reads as TGCGCCAGCAGCTTGGCCGGAGGTAACACTGAAGCTTTCTTT. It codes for CASSLAGGNTEAFF.

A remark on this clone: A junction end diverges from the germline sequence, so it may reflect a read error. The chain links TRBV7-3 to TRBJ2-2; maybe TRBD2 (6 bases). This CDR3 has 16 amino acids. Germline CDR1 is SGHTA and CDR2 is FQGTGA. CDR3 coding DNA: TGTGCCAGCAGCTTAACTGGGGGGACGAACACCAGGGAGCTGTTTTTT. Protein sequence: CASSLTGGTNTRELFF.

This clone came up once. CDR3 coding DNA: TGTGCCAGCAGCTTGGCTAGCGGGTCCACCTACGAGCAGTACTTC. Translating gives CASSLASGSTYEQYF. The V gene is TRBV7-2, the J gene TRBJ2-7; TRBD2 agrees at 8 bases. The CDR3 loop spans 15 amino acids. V shed 3 bases, J shed 2 bases, and the junction held 6 bases outside the gene matches. Germline values: CDR1 SGHTA, CDR2 FQGNSA.

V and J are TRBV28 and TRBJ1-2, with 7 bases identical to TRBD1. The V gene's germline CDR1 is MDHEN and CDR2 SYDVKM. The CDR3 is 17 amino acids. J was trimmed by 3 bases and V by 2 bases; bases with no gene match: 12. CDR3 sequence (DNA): TGTGCCAGCAGTTTAAACAGGGGCGGGGGCAATCACTATGGCTACACCTTC. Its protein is CASSLNRGGGNHYGYTF.

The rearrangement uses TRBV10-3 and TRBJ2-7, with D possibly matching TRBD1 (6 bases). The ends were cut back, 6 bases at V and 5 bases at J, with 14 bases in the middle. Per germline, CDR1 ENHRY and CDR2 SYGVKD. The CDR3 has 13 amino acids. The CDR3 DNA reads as TGTGCCATCAGGGGGGCAGGTACCCACGAGCAGTACTTC. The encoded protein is CAIRGAGTHEQYF.

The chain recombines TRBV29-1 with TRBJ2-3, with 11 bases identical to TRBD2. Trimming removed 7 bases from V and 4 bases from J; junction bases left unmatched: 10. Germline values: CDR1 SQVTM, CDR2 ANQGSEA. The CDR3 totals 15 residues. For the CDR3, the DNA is TGCAGCGCGCGGACTAGCGGGCTCCCCCCAGATACGCAGTATTTT. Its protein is CSARTSGLPPDTQYF.

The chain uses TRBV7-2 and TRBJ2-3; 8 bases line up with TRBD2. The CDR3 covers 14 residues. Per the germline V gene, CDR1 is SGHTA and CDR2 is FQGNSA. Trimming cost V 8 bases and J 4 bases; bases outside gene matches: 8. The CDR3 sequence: CASGPGGAPDTQYF. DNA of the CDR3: TGTGCCAGCGGCCCGGGGGGGGCGCCAGATACGCAGTATTTT.

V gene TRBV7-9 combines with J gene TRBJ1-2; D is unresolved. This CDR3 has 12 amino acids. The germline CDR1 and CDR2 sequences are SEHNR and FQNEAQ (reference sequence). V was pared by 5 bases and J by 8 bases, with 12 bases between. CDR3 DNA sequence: TGTGCCAGCAGCGGGGAGATGGGAGGCTACACCTTC. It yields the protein CASSGEMGGYTF.

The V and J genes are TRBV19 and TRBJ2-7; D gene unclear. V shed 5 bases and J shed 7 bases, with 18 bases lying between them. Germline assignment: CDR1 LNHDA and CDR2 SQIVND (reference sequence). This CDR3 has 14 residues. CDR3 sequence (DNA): TGTGCCAGTAGTCTGGCGCTGGTAGCTGGGGAGCAGTACTTC. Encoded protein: CASSLALVAGEQYF.

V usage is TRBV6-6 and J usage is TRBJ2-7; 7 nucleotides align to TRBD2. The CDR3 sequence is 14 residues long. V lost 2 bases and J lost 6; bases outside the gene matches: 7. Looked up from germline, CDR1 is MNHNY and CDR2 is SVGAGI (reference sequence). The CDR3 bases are TGTGCCAGCAGTTACGGTGGACTAGTAGCCGAGCAGTACTTC. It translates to CASSYGGLVAEQYF.

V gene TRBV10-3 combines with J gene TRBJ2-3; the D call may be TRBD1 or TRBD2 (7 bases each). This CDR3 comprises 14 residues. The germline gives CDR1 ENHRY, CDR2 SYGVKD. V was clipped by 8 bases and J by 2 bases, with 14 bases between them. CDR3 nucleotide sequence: TGTGCCATCGGGGGGGACAGCCACACAGATACGCAGTATTTT. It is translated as CAIGGDSHTDTQYF.

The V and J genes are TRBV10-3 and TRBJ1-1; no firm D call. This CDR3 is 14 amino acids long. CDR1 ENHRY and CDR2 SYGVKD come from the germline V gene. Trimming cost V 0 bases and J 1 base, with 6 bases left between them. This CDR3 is CAISESGPNTEAFF. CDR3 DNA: TGTGCCATCAGTGAGTCTGGGCCGAACACTGAAGCTTTCTTT.

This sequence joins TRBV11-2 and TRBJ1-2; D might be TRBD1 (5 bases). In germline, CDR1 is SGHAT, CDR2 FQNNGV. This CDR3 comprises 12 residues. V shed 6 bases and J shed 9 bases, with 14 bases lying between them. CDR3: CASRAEGPSYTF. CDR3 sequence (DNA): TGTGCCAGCAGGGCAGAGGGACCGAGCTACACCTTC.

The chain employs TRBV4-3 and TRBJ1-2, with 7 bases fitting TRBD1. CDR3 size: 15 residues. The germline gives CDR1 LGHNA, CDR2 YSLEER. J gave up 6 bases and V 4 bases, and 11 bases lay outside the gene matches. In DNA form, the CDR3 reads TGCGCCAGCAGCCCGACCGGCAGGGGGTCGGATGGCTACACCTTC. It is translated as CASSPTGRGSDGYTF.

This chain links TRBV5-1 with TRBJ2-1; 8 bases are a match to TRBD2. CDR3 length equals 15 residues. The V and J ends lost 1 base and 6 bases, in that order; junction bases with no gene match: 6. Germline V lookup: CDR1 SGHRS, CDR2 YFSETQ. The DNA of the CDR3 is TGCGCCAGCAGCTTGTGGGGTAGCGGGGCCAATGAGCAGTTCTTC. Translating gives CASSLWGSGANEQFF.

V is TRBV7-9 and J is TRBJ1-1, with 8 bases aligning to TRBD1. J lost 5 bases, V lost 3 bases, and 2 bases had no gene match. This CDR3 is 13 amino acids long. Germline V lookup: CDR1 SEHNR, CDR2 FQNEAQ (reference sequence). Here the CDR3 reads CASSFGQGTEAFF. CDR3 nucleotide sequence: TGTGCCAGCAGCTTCGGACAGGGAACTGAAGCTTTCTTT.

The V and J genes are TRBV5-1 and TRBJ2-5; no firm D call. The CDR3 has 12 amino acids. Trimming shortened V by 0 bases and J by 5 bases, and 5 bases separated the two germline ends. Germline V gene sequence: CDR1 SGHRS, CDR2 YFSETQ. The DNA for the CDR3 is TGCGCCAGCAGCTTGGAGGTGGAGACCCAGTACTTC. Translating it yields CASSLEVETQYF.

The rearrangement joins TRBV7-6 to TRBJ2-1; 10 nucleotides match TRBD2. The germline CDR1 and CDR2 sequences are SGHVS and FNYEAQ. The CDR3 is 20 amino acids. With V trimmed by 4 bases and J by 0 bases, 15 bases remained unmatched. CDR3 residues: CASSYLAGEGQPSSYNEQFF. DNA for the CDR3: TGTGCCAGCAGCTATCTAGCGGGAGAAGGCCAACCGAGCTCCTACAATGAGCAGTTCTTC.